One sample yielded the 26 T cell receptor beta chains listed below, sequenced in a study of cytomegalovirus exposure and HLA in healthy donors. The primer mix had 60 Vbeta and 13 Jbeta primers. Clones were sequenced by immunoSEQ multiplex PCR, and TCRdb holds only the in-frame ones, with some missing. The sample has over 200,000 clones, more than 85% seen once. Sample: PBMCs. Every receptor here comes from a woman aged 18-29 years in good health and CMV-seronegative.

The J gene is TRBJ2-1, the V gene TRBV2; 9 bases fit TRBD2. After removal of 5 bases from V and 8 bases from J, the junction contained 7 bases not matched to a gene. The germline CDR1 and CDR2 sequences are SNHLY and FYNNEI. The CDR3 extends over 14 amino acids. CDR3 bases: TGTGCCAGCAGTTTCAATAGCGGGAGTGATGAGCAGTTCTTC. It yields the protein CASSFNSGSDEQFF.

This chain uses TRBV10-2 with TRBJ2-3; TRBD1 is a possible D gene (5 bases). V dropped 7 bases and J dropped 2 bases, with 16 bases sitting between them. Germline CDR1 and CDR2: WSHSY and SAAADI. This CDR3 has 15 amino acids. Here the CDR3 DNA reads TGCGCCAGCATTCGGCAGGGCCTACCCACAGATACGCAGTATTTT. Encoded protein: CASIRQGLPTDTQYF.

This clone came up once. V usage is TRBV7-2 and J usage is TRBJ1-2, with D possibly matching TRBD1 (6 bases). This CDR3 is built from 16 residues. The V gene's germline CDR1 is SGHTA and CDR2 FQGNSA. The V gene lost 5 bases and the J gene lost 5 bases, with 21 bases spanning the gap. This chain's CDR3 is CASSPVGGAGGYGYTF. In DNA form, the CDR3 reads TGTGCCAGCAGCCCCGTGGGGGGGGCTGGGGGTTATGGCTACACCTTC. The complete variable domain, with remaining parts taken from reference TRBV7-2 and TRBJ1-2, reads GAGVSQSPSNKVTEKGKDVELRCDPISGHTALYWYRQSLGQGLEFLIYFQGNSAPDKSGLPSDRFSAERTGGSVSTLTIQRTQQEDSAVYLCASSPVGGAGGYGYTFGSGTRLTVV.

The chain couples TRBV6-6 to TRBJ1-1, with D unresolved. Germline V lookup: CDR1 MNHNY, CDR2 SVGAGI (reference sequence). This CDR3 contains 14 residues. Trimming cost V 0 bases and J 0 bases, with 5 bases left between them. This CDR3 reads CASSYSDLNTEAFF. The CDR3, as DNA: TGTGCCAGCAGTTACTCGGACTTGAACACTGAAGCTTTCTTT.

V and J are TRBV5-6 and TRBJ2-6, with TRBD2 as a possible D gene (6 bases). V gave up 4 bases and J gave up 0 bases, with 17 bases separating them. CDR3 length: 18 amino acids. Germline CDR1 and CDR2: SGHDT and YYEEEE. The CDR3 protein is CASSPEGLGGSGANVLTF. The DNA for the CDR3 is TGTGCCAGCAGCCCGGAGGGATTAGGCGGCTCTGGGGCCAACGTCCTGACTTTC.

The chain uses TRBV5-4 and TRBJ2-3; TRBD2 might be the D (5 bases). Trimming took 4 bases from V and 1 from J, leaving 10 bases between them. The CDR3 extends over 14 amino acids. Germline-derived CDR1 and CDR2 are SGHNT and YYREEE (reference sequence). The CDR3: CASSKPAGTDTQYF. In DNA, the CDR3 is TGTGCCAGCAGCAAGCCAGCGGGCACAGATACGCAGTATTTT. Filled out from reference TRBV5-4 and TRBJ2-3, the complete variable domain reads ETGVTQSPTHLIKTRGQQVTLRCSSQSGHNTVSWYQQALGQGPQFIFQYYREEENGRGNFPPRFSGLQFPNYSSELNVNALELDDSALYLCASSKPAGTDTQYFGPGTRLTVL.

CDR3 protein: CASSLAGQGASGYTF. The CDR3 DNA sequence: TGTGCCAGTAGTCTCGCCGGACAGGGGGCTTCTGGCTACACCTTC. The chain carries TRBV19 and TRBJ1-2; TRBD1 aligns across 11 bases. CDR1 and CDR2 (germline): LNHDA, SQIVND (reference sequence). V was pared by 5 bases and J by 7 bases, with 9 bases of the junction left unmatched. The CDR3 totals 15 residues.

J is TRBJ2-5 and V is TRBV5-5, with D possibly being TRBD2 (6 bases). CDR1 is SGHKS, CDR2 YYEKEE, per germline (reference sequence). Trimming shortened V by 4 bases and J by 5 bases, and 15 bases separated the two germline ends. The CDR3 sequence is 14 residues long. The CDR3 loop is CASSGELGRETQYF. CDR3 nucleotide sequence: TGTGCCAGCAGCGGAGAGCTTGGGAGGGAGACCCAGTACTTC.

This clone was counted once. This chain links TRBV6-1 with TRBJ2-5, with D maybe TRBD2 (5 bases). The DNA end is more similar to TRBJ2-7, so the J call may be wrong. This CDR3 has 14 amino acids. In germline, CDR1 is MNHNS, CDR2 SASEGT. The CDR3 coding sequence is TGTGCCAGCAGTGTATTTCGGGGTTCCTACGAGCAGTACTTC. Residues: CASSVFRGSYEQYF.

The chain has TRBV19 and TRBJ1-1; 7 nucleotides agree with TRBD1. CDR3 length: 12 residues. Germline lookup yields CDR1 LNHDA and CDR2 SQIVND (reference sequence). V was clipped by 6 bases and J by 10 bases; unmatched bases: 8. The CDR3 spells CASSLQRGRAFF. For the CDR3, the DNA is TGTGCCAGTAGCCTCCAGAGGGGGCGAGCTTTCTTT.

The CDR3 loop is CASSQDWGVETEAFF. The DNA for the CDR3 is TGTGCCAGCAGCCAAGATTGGGGGGTCGAGACTGAAGCTTTCTTT. The chain employs TRBV14 and TRBJ1-1, with D perhaps matching TRBD1 (5 bases). V was cut by 0 bases and J by 5 bases, with 13 bases left in between. Germline V gene data show CDR1 as SGHDN and CDR2 as FVKESK. The CDR3 has 15 amino acids.

The V gene is TRBV5-3, the J gene TRBJ2-5, with 11 bases matching TRBD2. TRBV5-3 is recorded as an ORF, its role being uncertain. CDR3 length: 16 residues. J gave up 7 bases and V 3 bases, and 11 bases lay outside the gene matches. The CDR3 region is CARSSPSGRRSRTQYF. CDR3 coding DNA: TGTGCCAGAAGCTCCCCTAGCGGGAGGCGGTCCCGGACCCAGTACTTC.

The table lists this clone with a count of one. The rearrangement links TRBV10-2 to TRBJ1-2; 8 nucleotides line up with TRBD1. CDR1 is WSHSY, CDR2 SAAADI, per germline. The CDR3 has 17 amino acids. Trimming removed 3 bases from V and 9 bases from J; junction bases left unmatched: 18. The CDR3 sequence is CASSDPFVPRQGKSYTF. CDR3 nucleotides: TGCGCCAGCAGTGACCCTTTTGTCCCTAGACAGGGGAAAAGCTACACCTTC.

The CDR3 loop reads CASSLEGGGAYNEQFF. In DNA form, the CDR3 reads TGTGCCAGCAGCTTGGAGGGCGGGGGGGCCTACAATGAGCAGTTCTTC. The V call is TRBV5-4, the J call TRBJ2-1, with 9 positions matching TRBD2. The CDR3 runs to 16 residues. With V trimmed by 0 bases and J by 2 bases, 3 bases remained unmatched. Looked up from germline, CDR1 is SGHNT and CDR2 is YYREEE (reference sequence).

This sequence joins TRBV6-1 and TRBJ2-1; a possible D gene is TRBD1 (6 bases). This CDR3 is 15 amino acids long. V gave up 2 bases and J gave up 0 bases, with 8 bases separating them. Germline V CDR1 and CDR2: MNHNS, SASEGT. This chain's CDR3 is CASSERGGSYNEQFF. DNA for the CDR3: TGTGCCAGCAGTGAACGAGGGGGCTCCTACAATGAGCAGTTCTTC.

Turning to this clone: Additional DNA sequences in this sample encode the identical CDR3. This chain uses TRBV10-3 with TRBJ1-3, with TRBD1 as a possible D gene (6 bases). Germline values: CDR1 ENHRY, CDR2 SYGVKD. The CDR3 covers 13 residues. The V end was cut by 6 bases, the J end by 0 bases, with 6 bases between. The chain's CDR3 is CAIRDSSGNTIYF. As DNA, the CDR3 is TGTGCCATCAGGGACAGCTCTGGAAACACCATATATTTT.

The genes are TRBV27 and TRBJ1-1; a weak D match, TRBD1 (5 bases). Germline lookup yields CDR1 MNHEY and CDR2 SMNVEV (reference sequence). Trimming stripped 0 bases from V and 1 base from J, with 6 bases between. The CDR3 covers 14 residues. This CDR3 reads CASSLSRANTEAFF. The DNA for the CDR3 is TGTGCCAGCAGTTTATCCAGGGCGAACACTGAAGCTTTCTTT.

V and J are TRBV11-2 and TRBJ2-7; 10 bases fit TRBD2. The ends lost 5 bases at V and 3 bases at J; junction bases unmatched: 16. This CDR3 has 18 amino acids. Looked up from germline, CDR1 is SGHAT and CDR2 is FQNNGV. The CDR3 region has the DNA TGTGCCAGCAGCCTAGGGACGTCTAGCGGGAGTTCCTTCTACGAGCAGTACTTC. It encodes CASSLGTSSGSSFYEQYF.

This clone occurred once. V and J are TRBV11-2 and TRBJ2-1; 10 bases map to TRBD1. The CDR3 has 16 amino acids. With 1 base clipped from V and 6 bases from J, the junction kept 6 bases outside the gene matches. Per germline, CDR1 SGHAT and CDR2 FQNNGV. CDR3 bases: TGTGCCAGCAGCTTAGTAATGGACAGGGGGGCCAATGAGCAGTTCTTC. Amino acids: CASSLVMDRGANEQFF.

This clone was seen a single time. This rearrangement joins TRBV19 to TRBJ2-7; 8 positions match TRBD2. CDR1 is LNHDA, CDR2 SQIVND, per germline (reference sequence). The CDR3 is 14 residues long. V gave up 5 bases and J gave up 4 bases; unmatched junction bases: 7. CDR3 nucleotides: TGTGCCAGTAGTTATCTCGGGGGGGATTACGAGCAGTACTTC. Translated, it gives CASSYLGGDYEQYF. Full variable domain (remainder filled in from reference TRBV19 and TRBJ2-7): DGGITQSPKYLFRKEGQNVTLSCEQNLNHDAMYWYRQDPGQGLRLIYYSQIVNDFQKGDIAEGYSVSREKKESFPLTVTSAQKNPTAFYLCASSYLGGDYEQYFGPGTRLTVT.

This clone was counted once. The chain joins TRBV5-4 to TRBJ2-5; the D is unclear. Trimming pared 2 bases from V and 5 bases from J, leaving 10 bases between. This CDR3 has 13 residues. Germline values: CDR1 SGHNT, CDR2 YYREEE (reference sequence). DNA for the CDR3: TGTGCCAGCAGCTTACCAGATATGGAGACCCAGTACTTC. As protein: CASSLPDMETQYF.

This sequence joins TRBV6-5 and TRBJ1-1; tentative D call: TRBD1 (5 bases). Trimming removed 4 bases at V and 7 bases at J, with 13 bases between. This CDR3 comprises 13 residues. CDR1 MNHEY and CDR2 SVGAGI come from the germline V gene. For the CDR3, the DNA is TGTGCCAGCAGTTCCTCCCAGACAGTTGAAGCTTTCTTT. It specifies CASSSSQTVEAFF.

This clone was observed a single time. CDR3 sequence (DNA): TGTGCCAGCAGTCTAGCGGGGGAAACCTACGAGCAGTACTTC. Translating gives CASSLAGETYEQYF. The chain joins TRBV6-4 to TRBJ2-7, with 10 bases lining up with TRBD2. Germline V gene sequence: CDR1 MRHNA, CDR2 SNTAGT. This CDR3 comprises 14 residues. The V gene end was trimmed by 5 bases and the J gene end by 2 bases; junction bases not matched to a gene: 3.

V usage is TRBV13 and J usage is TRBJ1-5; the match to TRBD1 covers 8 bases. Trimming at V came to 5 bases and at J to 7 bases, leaving 7 bases not matched to a gene. The germline V gene encodes CDR1 PRHDT and CDR2 FYEKMQ (reference sequence). This CDR3 spans 14 amino acids. The CDR3 protein is CASSLGQGPQPQHF. Here the CDR3 DNA reads TGTGCCAGCAGCCTCGGACAGGGCCCCCAGCCCCAGCATTTT.

The chain has TRBV11-3 and TRBJ1-1; D ambiguous. The germline gives CDR1 SGHNT, CDR2 YENEEA. V was shortened by 0 bases and J by 3 bases, with 5 bases between the two germline ends. The CDR3 runs 13 residues. The CDR3 loop is CASSLEIDTEAFF. CDR3 nucleotides: TGTGCCAGCAGCTTAGAAATAGACACTGAAGCTTTCTTT.

V usage is TRBV2 and J usage is TRBJ2-5; 9 bases line up with TRBD2. The CDR3 spans 14 residues. V lost 3 bases to trimming and J lost 5 bases; unmatched junction nucleotides: 4. Germline V gene data show CDR1 as SNHLY and CDR2 as FYNNEI. CDR3: CASSEAGGPETQYF. CDR3 DNA: TGTGCCAGCAGTGAGGCGGGGGGGCCTGAGACCCAGTACTTC.